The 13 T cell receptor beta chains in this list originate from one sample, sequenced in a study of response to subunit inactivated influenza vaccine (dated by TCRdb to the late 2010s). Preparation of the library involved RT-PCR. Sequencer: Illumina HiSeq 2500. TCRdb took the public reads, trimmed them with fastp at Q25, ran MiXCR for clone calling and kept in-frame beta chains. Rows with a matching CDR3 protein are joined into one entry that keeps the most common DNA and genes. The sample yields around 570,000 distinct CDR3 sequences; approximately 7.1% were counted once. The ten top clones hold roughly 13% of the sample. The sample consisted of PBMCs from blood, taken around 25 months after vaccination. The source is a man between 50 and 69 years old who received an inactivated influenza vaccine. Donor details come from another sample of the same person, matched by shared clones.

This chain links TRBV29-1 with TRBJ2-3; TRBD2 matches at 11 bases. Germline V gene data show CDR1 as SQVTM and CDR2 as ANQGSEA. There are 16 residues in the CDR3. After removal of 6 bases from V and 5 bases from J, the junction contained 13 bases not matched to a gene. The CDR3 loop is CSVIPLSGRARDTQYF. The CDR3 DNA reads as TGCAGCGTAATCCCCCTTAGCGGGAGGGCCAGAGATACGCAGTATTTT.

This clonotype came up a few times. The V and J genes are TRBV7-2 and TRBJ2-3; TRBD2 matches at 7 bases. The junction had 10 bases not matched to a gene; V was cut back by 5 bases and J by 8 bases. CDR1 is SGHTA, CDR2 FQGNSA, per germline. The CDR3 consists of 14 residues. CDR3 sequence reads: CASSHPAGVLTQYF. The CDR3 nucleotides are TGTGCCAGCAGCCACCCTGCGGGGGTCCTTACGCAGTATTTT.

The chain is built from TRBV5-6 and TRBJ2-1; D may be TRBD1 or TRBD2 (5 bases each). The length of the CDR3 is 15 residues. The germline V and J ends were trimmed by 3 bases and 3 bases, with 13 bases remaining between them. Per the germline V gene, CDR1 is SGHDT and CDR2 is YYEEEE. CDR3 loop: CASSWGRPNYNEQFF. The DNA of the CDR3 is TGTGCCAGCAGCTGGGGACGGCCCAACTACAATGAGCAGTTCTTC.

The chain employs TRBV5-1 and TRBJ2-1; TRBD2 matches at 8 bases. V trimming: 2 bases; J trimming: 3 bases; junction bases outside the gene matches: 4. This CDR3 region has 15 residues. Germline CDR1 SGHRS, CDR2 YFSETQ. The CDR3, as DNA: TGCGCCAGCAGCTTACTAAGCGGGAGCTACAATGAGCAGTTCTTC. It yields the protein CASSLLSGSYNEQFF.

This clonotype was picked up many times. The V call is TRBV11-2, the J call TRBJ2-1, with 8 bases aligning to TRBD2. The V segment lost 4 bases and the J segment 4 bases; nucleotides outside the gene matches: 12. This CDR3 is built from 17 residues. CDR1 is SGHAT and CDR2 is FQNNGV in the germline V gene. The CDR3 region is CASSSILGLAAYNEQFF. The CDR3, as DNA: TGTGCCAGCAGCTCAATTCTTGGACTAGCCGCGTACAATGAGCAGTTCTTC.

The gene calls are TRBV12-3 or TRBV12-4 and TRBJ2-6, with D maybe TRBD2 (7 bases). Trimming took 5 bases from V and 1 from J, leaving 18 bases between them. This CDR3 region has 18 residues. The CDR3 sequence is CASSVKGGTKSGANVLTF. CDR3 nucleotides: TGTGCCAGCAGTGTAAAGGGGGGGACCAAGTCTGGGGCCAACGTCCTGACTTTC.

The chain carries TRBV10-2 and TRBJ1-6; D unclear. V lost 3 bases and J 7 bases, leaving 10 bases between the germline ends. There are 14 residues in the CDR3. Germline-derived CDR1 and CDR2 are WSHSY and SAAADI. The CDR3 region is CASSDWPENSPLHF. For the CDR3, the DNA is TGCGCCAGCAGTGATTGGCCAGAAAATTCACCCCTCCACTTT.

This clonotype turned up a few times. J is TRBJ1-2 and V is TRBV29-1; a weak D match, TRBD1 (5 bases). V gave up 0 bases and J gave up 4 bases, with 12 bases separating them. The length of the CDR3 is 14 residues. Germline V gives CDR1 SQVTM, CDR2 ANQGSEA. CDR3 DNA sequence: TGCAGCGTTGAAGATAAGGGGCTGCCCTATGGCTACACCTTC. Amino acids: CSVEDKGLPYGYTF.

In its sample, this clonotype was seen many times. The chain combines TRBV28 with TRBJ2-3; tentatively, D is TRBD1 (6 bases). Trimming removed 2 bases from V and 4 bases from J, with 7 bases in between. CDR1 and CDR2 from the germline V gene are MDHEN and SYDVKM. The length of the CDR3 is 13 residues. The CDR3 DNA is TGTGCCAGCAGTTTAGGGGGCCCAGATACGCAGTATTTT. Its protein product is CASSLGGPDTQYF.

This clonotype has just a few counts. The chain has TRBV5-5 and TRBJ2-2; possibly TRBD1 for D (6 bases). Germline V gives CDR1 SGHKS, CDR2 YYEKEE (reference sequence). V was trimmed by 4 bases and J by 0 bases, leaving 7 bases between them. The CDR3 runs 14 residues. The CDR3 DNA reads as TGTGCCAGCAGCGGGGGCCCGAACACCGGGGAGCTGTTTTTT. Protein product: CASSGGPNTGELFF.

As DNA, the CDR3 is TGTGCCAGCAGTTCTCGTGGCGGCATGGTATCCACTGAAGCTTTCTTT. It codes for CASSSRGGMVSTEAFF. The chain combines TRBV7-2 with TRBJ1-1, with D unclear. CDR1 and CDR2 from the germline V gene are SGHTA and FQGNSA. CDR3 length: 16 amino acids. Trimming cost V 6 bases and J 4 bases, with 21 bases left between them.

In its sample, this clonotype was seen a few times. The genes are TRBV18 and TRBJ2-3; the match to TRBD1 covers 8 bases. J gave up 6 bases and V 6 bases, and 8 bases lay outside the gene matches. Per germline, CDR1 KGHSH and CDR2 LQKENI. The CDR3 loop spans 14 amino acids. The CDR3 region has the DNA TGTGCCAGCTCGTATGGACAGGGAGGTGATACGCAGTATTTT. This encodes CASSYGQGGDTQYF.

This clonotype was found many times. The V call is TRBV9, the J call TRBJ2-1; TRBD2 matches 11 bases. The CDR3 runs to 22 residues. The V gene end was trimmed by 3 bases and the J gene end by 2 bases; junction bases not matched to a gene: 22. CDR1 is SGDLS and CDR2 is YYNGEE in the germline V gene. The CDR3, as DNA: TGTGCCAGCAGCGAAGGTTTCCCACGGGGACTAGCGGCCGCCCTACCCTACAATGAGCAGTTCTTC. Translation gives CASSEGFPRGLAAALPYNEQFF.